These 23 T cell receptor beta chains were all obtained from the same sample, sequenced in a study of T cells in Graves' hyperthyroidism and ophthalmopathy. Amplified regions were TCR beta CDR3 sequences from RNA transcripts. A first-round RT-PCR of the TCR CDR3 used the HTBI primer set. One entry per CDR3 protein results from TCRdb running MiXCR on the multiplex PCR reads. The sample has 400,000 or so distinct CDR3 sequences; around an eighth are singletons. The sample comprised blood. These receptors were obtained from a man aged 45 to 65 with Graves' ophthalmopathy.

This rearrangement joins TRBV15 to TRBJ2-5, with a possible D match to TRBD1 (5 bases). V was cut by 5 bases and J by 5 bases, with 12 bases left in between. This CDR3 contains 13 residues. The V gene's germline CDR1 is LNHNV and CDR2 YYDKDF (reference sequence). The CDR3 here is CATSVRDKETQYF. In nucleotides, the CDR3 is TGTGCCACCAGCGTCAGGGATAAGGAGACCCAGTACTTC.

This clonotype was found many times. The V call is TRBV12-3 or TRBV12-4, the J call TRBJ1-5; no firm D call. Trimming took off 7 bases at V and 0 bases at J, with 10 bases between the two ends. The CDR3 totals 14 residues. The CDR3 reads CASTTRLSNQPQHF. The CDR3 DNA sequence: TGTGCCAGCACTACTCGCCTTAGCAATCAGCCCCAGCATTTT.

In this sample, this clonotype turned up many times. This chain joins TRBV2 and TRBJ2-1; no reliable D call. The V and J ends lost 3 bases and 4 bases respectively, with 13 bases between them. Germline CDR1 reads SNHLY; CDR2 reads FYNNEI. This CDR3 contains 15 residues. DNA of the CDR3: TGTGCCAGCAGTGATGGGGATAGTCCATACAATGAGCAGTTCTTC. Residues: CASSDGDSPYNEQFF.

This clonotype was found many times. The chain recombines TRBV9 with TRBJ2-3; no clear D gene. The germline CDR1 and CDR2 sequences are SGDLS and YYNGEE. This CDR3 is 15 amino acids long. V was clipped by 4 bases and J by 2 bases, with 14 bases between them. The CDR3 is CASSPGTLTTDTQYF. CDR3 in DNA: TGTGCCAGCAGCCCCGGCACGCTGACCACAGATACGCAGTATTTT.

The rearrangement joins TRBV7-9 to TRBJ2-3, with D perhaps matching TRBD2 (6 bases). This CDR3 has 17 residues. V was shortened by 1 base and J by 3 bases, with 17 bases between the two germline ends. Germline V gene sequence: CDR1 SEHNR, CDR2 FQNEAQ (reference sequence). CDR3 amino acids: CASSLVGGESLTDTQYF. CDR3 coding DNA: TGTGCCAGCAGCTTAGTGGGGGGAGAATCCTTGACAGATACGCAGTATTTT.

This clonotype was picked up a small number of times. The CDR3 bases are TGTGCCAGCAGTTACGACCTTGCGGGGGAAGGCACAGATACGCAGTATTTT. Its protein is CASSYDLAGEGTDTQYF. This chain uses TRBV6-5 with TRBJ2-3; TRBD2 matches 7 bases. The CDR3 contains 17 residues. J was trimmed by 1 base and V by 2 bases; bases with no gene match: 9. From germline, CDR1 is MNHEY and CDR2 SVGAGI.

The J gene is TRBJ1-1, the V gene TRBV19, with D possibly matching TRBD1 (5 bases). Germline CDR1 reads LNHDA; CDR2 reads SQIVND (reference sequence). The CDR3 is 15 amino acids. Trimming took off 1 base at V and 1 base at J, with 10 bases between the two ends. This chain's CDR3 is CASSIVGTGNTEAFF. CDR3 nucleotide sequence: TGTGCCAGTAGTATAGTGGGTACAGGGAACACTGAAGCTTTCTTT.

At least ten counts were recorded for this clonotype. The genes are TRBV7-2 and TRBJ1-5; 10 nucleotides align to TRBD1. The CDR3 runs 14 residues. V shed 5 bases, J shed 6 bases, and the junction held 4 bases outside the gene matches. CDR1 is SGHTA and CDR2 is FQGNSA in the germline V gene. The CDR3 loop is CASSPRTGGQPQHF. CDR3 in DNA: TGTGCCAGCAGCCCTCGGACAGGGGGTCAGCCCCAGCATTTT.

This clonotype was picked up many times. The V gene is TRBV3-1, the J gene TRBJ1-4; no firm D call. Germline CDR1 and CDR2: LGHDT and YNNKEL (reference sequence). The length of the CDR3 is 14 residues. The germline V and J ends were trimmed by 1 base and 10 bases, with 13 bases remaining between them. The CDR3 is CASSQGEAGGKLFF. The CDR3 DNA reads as TGTGCCAGCAGCCAAGGGGAGGCAGGCGGAAAACTGTTTTTT.

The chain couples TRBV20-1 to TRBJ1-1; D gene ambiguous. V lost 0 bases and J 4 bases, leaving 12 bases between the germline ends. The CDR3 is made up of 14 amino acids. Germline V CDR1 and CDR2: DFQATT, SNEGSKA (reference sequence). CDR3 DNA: TGCAGTGCTAGAGATCCTACGTCAGGCACTGAAGCTTTCTTT. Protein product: CSARDPTSGTEAFF.

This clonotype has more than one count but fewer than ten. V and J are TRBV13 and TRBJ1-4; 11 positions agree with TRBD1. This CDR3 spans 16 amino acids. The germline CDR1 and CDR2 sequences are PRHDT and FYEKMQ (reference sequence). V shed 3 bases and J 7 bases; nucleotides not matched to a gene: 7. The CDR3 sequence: CASSFFGTGGTEKLFF. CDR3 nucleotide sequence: TGTGCCAGCAGCTTTTTCGGGACAGGGGGTACTGAAAAACTGTTTTTT.

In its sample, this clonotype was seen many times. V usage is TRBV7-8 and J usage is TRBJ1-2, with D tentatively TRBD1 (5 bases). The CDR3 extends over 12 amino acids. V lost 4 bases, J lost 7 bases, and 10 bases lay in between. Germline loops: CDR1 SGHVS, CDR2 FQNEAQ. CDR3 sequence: CASSSRQGGYTF. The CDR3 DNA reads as TGTGCCAGCAGCTCCCGTCAGGGTGGCTACACCTTC.

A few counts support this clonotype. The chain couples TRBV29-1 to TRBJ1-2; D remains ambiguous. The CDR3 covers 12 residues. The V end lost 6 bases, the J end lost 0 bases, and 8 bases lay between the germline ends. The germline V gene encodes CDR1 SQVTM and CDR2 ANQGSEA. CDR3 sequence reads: CSVMAANYGYTF. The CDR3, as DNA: TGCAGCGTAATGGCGGCTAACTATGGCTACACCTTC. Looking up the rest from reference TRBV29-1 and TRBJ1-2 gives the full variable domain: SAVISQKPSRDICQRGTSLTIQCQVDSQVTMMFWYRQQPGQSLTLIATANQGSEATYESGFVIDKFPISRPNLTFSTLTVSNMSPEDSSIYLCSVMAANYGYTFGSGTRLTVV.

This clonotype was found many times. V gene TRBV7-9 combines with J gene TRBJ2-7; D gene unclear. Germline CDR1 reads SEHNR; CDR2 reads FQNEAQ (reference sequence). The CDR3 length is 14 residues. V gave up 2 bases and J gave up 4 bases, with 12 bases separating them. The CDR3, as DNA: TGTGCCAGCAGCTTACTGGGATCGAGATACGAGCAGTACTTC. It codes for CASSLLGSRYEQYF.

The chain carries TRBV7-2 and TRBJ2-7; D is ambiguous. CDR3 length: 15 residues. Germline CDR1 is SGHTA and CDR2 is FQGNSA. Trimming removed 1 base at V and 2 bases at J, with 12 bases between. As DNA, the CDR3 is TGTGCCAGCAGCTTAGGTAGGAGAACAGCCTACGAGCAGTACTTC. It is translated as CASSLGRRTAYEQYF.

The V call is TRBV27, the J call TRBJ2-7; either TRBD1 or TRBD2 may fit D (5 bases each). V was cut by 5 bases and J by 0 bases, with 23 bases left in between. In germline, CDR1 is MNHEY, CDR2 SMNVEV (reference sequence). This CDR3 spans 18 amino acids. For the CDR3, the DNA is TGTGCCAGCAGTCCCCTCAGGGCCGGGACGAGTCGCTCCTACGAGCAGTACTTC. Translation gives CASSPLRAGTSRSYEQYF.

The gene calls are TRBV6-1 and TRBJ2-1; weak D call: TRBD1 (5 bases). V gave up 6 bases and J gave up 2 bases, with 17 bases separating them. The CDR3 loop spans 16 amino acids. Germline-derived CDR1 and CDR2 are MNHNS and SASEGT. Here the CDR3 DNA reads TGTGCCAGCAGAGCCTTGGACACTTACCCCTACAATGAGCAGTTCTTC. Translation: CASRALDTYPYNEQFF.

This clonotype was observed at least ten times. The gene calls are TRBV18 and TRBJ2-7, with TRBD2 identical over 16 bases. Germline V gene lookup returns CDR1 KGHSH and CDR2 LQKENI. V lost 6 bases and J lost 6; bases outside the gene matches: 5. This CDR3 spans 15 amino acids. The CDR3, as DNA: TGTGCCAGCTCCGGGACTAGCGGGAGGGCCGGCGAGCAGTACTTC. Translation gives CASSGTSGRAGEQYF.

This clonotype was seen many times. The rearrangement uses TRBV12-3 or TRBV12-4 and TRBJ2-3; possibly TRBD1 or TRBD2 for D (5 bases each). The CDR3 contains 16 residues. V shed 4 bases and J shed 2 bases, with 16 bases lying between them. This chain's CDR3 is CASSSRGRPLTDTQYF. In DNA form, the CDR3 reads TGTGCCAGCAGTTCGAGGGGTAGGCCGCTCACAGATACGCAGTATTTT.

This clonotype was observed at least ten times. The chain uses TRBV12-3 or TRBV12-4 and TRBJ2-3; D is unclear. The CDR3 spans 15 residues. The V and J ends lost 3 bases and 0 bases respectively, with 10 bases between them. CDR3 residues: CASSLNGRSTDTQYF. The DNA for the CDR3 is TGTGCCAGCAGTTTGAACGGACGAAGCACAGATACGCAGTATTTT.

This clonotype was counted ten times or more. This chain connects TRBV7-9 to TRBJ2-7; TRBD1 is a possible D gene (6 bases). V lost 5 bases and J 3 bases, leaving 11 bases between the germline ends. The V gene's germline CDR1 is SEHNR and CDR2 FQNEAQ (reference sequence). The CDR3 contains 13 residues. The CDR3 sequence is CASSIGGIYEQYF. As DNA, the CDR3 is TGTGCCAGCAGCATAGGGGGAATCTACGAGCAGTACTTC.

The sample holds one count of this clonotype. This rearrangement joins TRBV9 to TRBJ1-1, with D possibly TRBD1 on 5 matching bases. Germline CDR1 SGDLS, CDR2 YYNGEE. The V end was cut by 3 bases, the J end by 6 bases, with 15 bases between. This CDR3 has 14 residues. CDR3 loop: CASSAGHPGAEAFF. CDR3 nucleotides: TGTGCCAGCAGCGCCGGACATCCCGGCGCTGAAGCTTTCTTT.

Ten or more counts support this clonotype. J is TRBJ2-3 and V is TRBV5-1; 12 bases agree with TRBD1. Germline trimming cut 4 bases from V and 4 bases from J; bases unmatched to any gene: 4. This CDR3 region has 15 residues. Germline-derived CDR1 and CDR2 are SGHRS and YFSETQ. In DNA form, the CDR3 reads TGCGCCAGCAGCCTGGGACAGGGGGCCCCAGATACGCAGTATTTT. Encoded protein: CASSLGQGAPDTQYF.